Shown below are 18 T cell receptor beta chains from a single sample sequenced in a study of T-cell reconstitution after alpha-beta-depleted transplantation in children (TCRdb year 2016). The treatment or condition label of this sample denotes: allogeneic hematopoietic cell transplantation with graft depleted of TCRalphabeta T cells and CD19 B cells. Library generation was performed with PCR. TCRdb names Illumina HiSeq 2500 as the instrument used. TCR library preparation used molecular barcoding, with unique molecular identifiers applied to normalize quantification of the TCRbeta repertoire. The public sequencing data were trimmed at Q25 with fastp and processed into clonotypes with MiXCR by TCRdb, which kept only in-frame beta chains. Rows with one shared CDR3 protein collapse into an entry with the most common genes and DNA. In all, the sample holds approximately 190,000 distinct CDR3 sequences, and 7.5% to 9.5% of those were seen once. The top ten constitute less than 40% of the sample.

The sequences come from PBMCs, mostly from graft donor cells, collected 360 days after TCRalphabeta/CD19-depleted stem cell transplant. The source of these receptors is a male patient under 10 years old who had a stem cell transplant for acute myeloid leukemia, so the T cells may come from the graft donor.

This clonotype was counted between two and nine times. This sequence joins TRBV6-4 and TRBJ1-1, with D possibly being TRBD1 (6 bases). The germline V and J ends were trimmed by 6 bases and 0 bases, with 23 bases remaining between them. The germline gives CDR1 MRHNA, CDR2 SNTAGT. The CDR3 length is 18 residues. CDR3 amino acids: CASSVIRDKTTLNTEAFF. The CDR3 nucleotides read TGTGCCAGCAGCGTAATACGGGACAAAACAACACTGAACACTGAAGCTTTCTTT.

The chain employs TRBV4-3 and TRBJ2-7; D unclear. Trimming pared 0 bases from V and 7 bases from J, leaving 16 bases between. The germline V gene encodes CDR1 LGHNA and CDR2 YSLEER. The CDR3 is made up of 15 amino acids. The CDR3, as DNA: TGCGCCAGCAGCCAAGAACACAGTCTTCCTTGGGAGCAGTACTTC. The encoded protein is CASSQEHSLPWEQYF.

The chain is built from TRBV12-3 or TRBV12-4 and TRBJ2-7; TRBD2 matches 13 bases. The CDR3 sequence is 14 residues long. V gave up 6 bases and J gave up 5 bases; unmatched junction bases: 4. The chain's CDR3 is CASSQTSGRDEQYF. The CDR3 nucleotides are TGTGCCAGCAGCCAAACTAGCGGGAGGGACGAGCAGTACTTC.

The CDR3 here is CASSRLVGAKNIQYF. The DNA for the CDR3 is TGTGCCAGCAGTAGACTAGTTGGAGCCAAAAACATTCAGTACTTC. J is TRBJ2-4 and V is TRBV28; D possibly corresponds to TRBD2 (6 bases). Trimming left V 5 bases short and J 0 bases short, with 11 bases between. The CDR3 covers 15 residues. Germline CDR1 MDHEN, CDR2 SYDVKM.

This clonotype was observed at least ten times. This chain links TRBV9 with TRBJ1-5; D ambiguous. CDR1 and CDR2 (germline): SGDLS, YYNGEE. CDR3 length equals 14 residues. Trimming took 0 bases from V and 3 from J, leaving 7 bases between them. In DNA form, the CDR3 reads TGTGCCAGCAGCGTAGATCCGATCAATCAGCCCCAGCATTTT. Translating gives CASSVDPINQPQHF.

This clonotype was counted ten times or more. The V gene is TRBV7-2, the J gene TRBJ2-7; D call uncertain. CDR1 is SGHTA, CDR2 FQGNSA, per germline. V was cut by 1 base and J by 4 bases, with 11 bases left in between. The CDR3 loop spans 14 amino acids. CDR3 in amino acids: CASSLGVGPYEQYF. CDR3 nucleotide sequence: TGTGCCAGCAGCTTAGGCGTGGGCCCTTACGAGCAGTACTTC.

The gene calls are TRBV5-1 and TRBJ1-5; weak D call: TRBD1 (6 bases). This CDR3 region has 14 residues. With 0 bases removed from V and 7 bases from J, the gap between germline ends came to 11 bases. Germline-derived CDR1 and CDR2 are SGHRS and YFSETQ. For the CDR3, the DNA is TGCGCCAGCAGCTTGGGGGGGGCTTCCCAGCCCCAGCATTTT. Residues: CASSLGGASQPQHF.

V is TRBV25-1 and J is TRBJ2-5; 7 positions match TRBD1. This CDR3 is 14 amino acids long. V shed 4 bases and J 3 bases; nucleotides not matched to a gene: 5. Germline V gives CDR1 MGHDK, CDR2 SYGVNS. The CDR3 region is CASSGDSSKETQYF. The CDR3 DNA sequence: TGTGCCAGCAGTGGGGACAGTTCTAAAGAGACCCAGTACTTC.

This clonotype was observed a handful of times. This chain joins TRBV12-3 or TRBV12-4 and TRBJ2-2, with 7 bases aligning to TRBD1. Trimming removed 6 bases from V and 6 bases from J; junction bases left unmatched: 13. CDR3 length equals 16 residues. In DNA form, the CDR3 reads TGTGCCAGCAGGGATCGACAGGGAAGGTTTGCCGGGGAGCTGTTTTTT. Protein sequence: CASRDRQGRFAGELFF.

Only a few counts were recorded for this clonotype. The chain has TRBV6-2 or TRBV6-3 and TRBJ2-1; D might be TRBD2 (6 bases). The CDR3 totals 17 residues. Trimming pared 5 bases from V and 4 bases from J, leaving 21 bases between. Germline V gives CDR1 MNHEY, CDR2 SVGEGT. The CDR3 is CASSITQERAGYNEQFF. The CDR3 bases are TGTGCCAGCAGTATAACCCAAGAGCGGGCGGGTTACAATGAGCAGTTCTTC.

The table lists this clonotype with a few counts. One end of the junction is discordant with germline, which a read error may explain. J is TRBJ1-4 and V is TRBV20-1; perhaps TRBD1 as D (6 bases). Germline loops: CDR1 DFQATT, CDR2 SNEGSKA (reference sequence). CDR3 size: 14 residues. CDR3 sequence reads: CSARAGTTNEKLFF. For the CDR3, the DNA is TGCAGTGCTAGAGCCGGGACAACCAATGAAAAACTGTTTTTT.

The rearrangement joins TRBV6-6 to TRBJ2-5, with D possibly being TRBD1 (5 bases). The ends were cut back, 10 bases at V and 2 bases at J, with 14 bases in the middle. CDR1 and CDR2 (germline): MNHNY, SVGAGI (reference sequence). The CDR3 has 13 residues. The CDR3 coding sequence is TGTGCCACGCACACAGGCCCTCAAGAGACCCAGTACTTC. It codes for CATHTGPQETQYF.

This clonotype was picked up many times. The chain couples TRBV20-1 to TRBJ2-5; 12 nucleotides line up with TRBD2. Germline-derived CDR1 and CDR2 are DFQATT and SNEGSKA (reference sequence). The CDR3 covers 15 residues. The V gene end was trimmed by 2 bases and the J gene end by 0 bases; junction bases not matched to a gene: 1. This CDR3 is CSARLAGGYQETQYF. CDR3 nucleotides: TGCAGTGCTAGACTAGCGGGGGGGTACCAAGAGACCCAGTACTTC.

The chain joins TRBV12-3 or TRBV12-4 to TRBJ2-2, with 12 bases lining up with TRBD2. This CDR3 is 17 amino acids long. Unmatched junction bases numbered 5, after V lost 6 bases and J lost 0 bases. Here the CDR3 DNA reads TGTGCCAGCAGCGGACTAGCGGGGACCGCGAACACCGGGGAGCTGTTTTTT. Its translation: CASSGLAGTANTGELFF.

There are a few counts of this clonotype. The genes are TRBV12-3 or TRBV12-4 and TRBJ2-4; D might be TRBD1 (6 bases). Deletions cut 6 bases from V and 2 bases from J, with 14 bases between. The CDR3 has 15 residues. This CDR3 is CASSPTGFTKNIQYF. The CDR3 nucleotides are TGTGCCAGCAGCCCCACAGGGTTTACCAAAAACATTCAGTACTTC.

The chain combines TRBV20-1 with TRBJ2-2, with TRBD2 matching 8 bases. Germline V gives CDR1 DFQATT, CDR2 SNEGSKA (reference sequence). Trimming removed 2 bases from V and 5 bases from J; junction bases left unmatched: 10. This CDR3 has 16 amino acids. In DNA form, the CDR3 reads TGCAGTGCTAGATACAGCGGGGGACCGAGAACCGGGGAGCTGTTTTTT. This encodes CSARYSGGPRTGELFF.

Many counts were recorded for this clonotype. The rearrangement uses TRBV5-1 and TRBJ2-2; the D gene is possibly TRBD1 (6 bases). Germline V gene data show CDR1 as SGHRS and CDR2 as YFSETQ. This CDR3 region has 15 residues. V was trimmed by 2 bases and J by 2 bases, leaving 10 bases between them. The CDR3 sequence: CASSFRDTNTGELFF. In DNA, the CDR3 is TGCGCCAGCAGCTTCCGGGACACCAACACCGGGGAGCTGTTTTTT.

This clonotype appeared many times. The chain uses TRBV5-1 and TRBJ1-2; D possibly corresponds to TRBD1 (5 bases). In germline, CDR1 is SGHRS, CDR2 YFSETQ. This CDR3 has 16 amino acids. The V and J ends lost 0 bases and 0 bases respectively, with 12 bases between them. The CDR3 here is CASSLGTGQPNYGYTF. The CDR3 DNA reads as TGCGCCAGCAGCTTGGGCACAGGACAACCTAACTATGGCTACACCTTC.